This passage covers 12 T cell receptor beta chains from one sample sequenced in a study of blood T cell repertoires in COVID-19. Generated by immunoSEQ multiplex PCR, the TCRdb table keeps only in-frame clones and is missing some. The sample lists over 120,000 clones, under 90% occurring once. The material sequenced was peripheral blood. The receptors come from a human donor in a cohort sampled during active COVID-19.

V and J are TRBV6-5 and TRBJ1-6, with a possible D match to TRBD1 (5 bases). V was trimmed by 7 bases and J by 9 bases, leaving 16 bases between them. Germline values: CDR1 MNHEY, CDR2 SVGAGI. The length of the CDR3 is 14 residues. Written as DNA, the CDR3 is TGTGCCAGCAATTCAGGGTTCGATGGTTCACCCCTCCACTTT. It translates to CASNSGFDGSPLHF.

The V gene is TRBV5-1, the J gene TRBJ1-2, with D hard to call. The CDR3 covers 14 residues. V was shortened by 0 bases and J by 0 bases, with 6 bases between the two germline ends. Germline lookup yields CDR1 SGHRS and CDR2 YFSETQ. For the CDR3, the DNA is TGCGCCAGCAGCTTGGGCACTTCTAACTATGGCTACACCTTC. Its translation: CASSLGTSNYGYTF.

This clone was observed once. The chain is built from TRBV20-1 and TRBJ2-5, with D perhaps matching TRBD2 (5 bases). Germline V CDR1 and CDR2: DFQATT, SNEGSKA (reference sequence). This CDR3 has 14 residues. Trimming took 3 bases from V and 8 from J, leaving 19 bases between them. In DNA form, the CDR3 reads TGCAGTGCTAGTGTGGGTGAGGGAATCCTCACCCAGTACTTC. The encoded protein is CSASVGEGILTQYF.

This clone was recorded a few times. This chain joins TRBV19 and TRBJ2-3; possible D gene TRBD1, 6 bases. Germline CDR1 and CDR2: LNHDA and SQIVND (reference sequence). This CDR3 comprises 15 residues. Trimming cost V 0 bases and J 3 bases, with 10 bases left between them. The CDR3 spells CASSIEVRGTDTQYF. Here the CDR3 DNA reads TGTGCCAGTAGTATAGAAGTCAGGGGAACAGATACGCAGTATTTT.

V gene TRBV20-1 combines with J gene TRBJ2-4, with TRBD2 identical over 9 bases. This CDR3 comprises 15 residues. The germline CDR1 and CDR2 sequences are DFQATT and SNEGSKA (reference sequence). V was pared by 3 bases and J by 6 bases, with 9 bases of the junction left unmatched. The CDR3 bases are TGCAGTGCTAGTCGGGCGGGAGGGCCCGTAAACATTCAGTACTTC. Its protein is CSASRAGGPVNIQYF.

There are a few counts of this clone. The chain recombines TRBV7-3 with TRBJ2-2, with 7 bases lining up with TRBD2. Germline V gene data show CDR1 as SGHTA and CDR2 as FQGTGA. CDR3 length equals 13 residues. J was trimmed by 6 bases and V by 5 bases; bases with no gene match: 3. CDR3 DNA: TGTGCCAGCAGCCCGACTAGCTCCGGGGAGCTGTTTTTT. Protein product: CASSPTSSGELFF.

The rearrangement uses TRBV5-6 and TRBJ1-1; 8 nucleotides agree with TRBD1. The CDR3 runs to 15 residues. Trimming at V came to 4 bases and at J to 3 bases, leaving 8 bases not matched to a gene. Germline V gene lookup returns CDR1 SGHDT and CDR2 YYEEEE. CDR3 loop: CASSITGGADTEAFF. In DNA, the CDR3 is TGTGCCAGCAGCATTACAGGGGGGGCGGACACTGAAGCTTTCTTT.

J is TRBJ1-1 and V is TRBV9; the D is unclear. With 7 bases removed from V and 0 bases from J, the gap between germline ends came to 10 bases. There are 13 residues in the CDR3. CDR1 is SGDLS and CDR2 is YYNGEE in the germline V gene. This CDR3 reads CASGDGMNTEAFF. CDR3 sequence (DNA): TGTGCCAGCGGAGACGGGATGAACACTGAAGCTTTCTTT.

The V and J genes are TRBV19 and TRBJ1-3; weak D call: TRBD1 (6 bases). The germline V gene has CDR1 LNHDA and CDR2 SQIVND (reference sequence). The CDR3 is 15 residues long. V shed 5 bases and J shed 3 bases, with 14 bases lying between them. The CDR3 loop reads CASSYRDLGGNTIYF. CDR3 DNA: TGTGCCAGTAGTTACAGGGATCTAGGTGGAAACACCATATATTTT.

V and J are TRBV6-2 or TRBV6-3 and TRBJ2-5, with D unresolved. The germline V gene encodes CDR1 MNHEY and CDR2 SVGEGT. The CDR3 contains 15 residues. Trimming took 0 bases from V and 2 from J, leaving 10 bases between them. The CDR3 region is CASSYSWRSQETQYF. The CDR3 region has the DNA TGTGCCAGCAGTTACTCTTGGCGGAGTCAAGAGACCCAGTACTTC.

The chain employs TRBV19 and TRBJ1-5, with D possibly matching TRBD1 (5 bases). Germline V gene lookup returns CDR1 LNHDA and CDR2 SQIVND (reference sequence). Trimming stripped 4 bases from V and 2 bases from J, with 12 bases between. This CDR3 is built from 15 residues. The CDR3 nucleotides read TGTGCCAGTAGTAAGTGGGGAGGGGGCAATCAGCCCCAGCATTTT. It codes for CASSKWGGGNQPQHF.

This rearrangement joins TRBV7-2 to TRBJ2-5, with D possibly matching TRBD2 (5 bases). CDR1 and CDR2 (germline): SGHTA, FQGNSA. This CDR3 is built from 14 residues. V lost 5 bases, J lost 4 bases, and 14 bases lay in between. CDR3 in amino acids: CASSKPGMRETQYF. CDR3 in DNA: TGTGCCAGCAGCAAACCGGGAATGAGAGAGACCCAGTACTTC.